These T cell receptor beta chains were read from a single sample in a study of shared clonotypes between healthy human individuals. Profiling relied on immunoSEQ multiplex PCR, and the TCRdb table lists in-frame clones only, not all of them. The data show around 1.9 million clones, about 92% seen once. The material sequenced was naive CD8+ T cells from PBMCs. These receptor sequences come from a man aged 18 to 29 in good health. Some clones in this sample may be carry-over from other donors' samples. Both conserved end residues are part of each CDR3. The order of the fields is J gene, V gene, CDR3 protein.

TRBJ2-7 | TRBV9 | CASSPVSQAGAYEQYF
TRBJ2-3 | TRBV2 | CASTGLAQVTDTQYF
TRBJ1-1 | TRBV5-1 | CATRVGNTEAFF
TRBJ2-3 | TRBV12-5 | CASGLLASGTTDTQYF
TRBJ1-2 | TRBV7-9 | CASSGPIGDGYTF
TRBJ1-4 | TRBV30 | CAWSVNEKLFF
TRBJ2-1 | TRBV28 | CASSLIHEGLNNEQFF
TRBJ2-3 | TRBV4-3 | CASSQDYGRADPDTQYF
TRBJ1-3 | TRBV9 | CASSLTGPDPGNTIYF
TRBJ1-1 | TRBV5-8 | CASSLRARGKNTEAFF
TRBJ2-2 | TRBV27 | CASSLSTLTGELFF
TRBJ2-7 | TRBV7-8 | CASSLRATTYEQYF
TRBJ2-1 | TRBV4-2 | CASSQEIKRAYNEQFF
TRBJ1-4 | TRBV30 | CAWSERNEKLFF
TRBJ1-1 | TRBV12-5 | CASGLDSLLDTEAFF
TRBJ2-1 | TRBV5-1 | CASSLTTGAGYNEQFF
TRBJ1-1 | TRBV9 | CASRRDRDPEAFF
TRBJ2-1 | TRBV27 | CASSPRGLGNEQFF
TRBJ2-6 | TRBV9 | CASSGMGTGGSSGANVLTF
TRBJ1-1 | TRBV30 | CAWNSGRLEAFF
TRBJ2-1 | TRBV9 | CASSGSTYNEQFF
TRBJ2-3 | TRBV28 | CASSRDRFTDTQYF
TRBJ2-7 | TRBV27 | CASSPQGYPYEQYF
TRBJ2-5 | TRBV28 | CASHTSLAERLETQYF
TRBJ2-7 | TRBV27 | CASSLDNSYEQYF
TRBJ2-7 | TRBV5-1 | CASSLWANEQYF
TRBJ1-1 | TRBV14 | CASSQDRVLGYTEAFF
TRBJ1-4 | TRBV14 | CASSRRQGTDEKLFF
TRBJ2-7 | TRBV7-9 | CASSPPLKGTSYEQYF
TRBJ2-3 | TRBV7-9 | CASSLGTGRTDTQYF
TRBJ2-7 | TRBV19 | CASSIVKGSEQYF
TRBJ2-1 | TRBV11-2 | CASSSRDWVRGEQFF
TRBJ1-3 | TRBV9 | CASSTPYGHSGNTIYF
TRBJ2-7 | TRBV7-9 | CASSHLLDTYEQYF
TRBJ1-1 | TRBV7-9 | CASSSPAADTEAFF
TRBJ2-3 | TRBV25-1 | CASSELATSGSTDTQYF
TRBJ1-5 | TRBV28 | CASSLPPSRGSNQPQHF
TRBJ2-7 | TRBV11-1 | CASSPDRGPYYEQYF
TRBJ1-1 | TRBV6-4 | CASSEDSLSEAFF
TRBJ2-1 | TRBV19 | CASSNALTSYNEQFF
TRBJ2-2 | TRBV11-2 | CASSYGKNTGELFF
TRBJ2-1 | TRBV6-5 | CASSPGVAGGYEQFF
TRBJ1-3 | TRBV7-8 | CASSLVGFGNTIYF
TRBJ1-2 | TRBV7-9 | CASSLLTGGEGYTF
TRBJ1-2 | TRBV19 | CASSPGHQAYGYTF
TRBJ2-1 | TRBV27 | CASSTRGFTGANEQFF
TRBJ1-2 | TRBV4-1 | CASSPSRGAVYGYTF
TRBJ1-5 | TRBV19 | CASSIVGGAVQPQHF
TRBJ2-7 | TRBV6-4 | CASSDPRGRSYEQYF
TRBJ2-5 | TRBV29-1 | CSATGGRGETQYF
TRBJ2-7 | TRBV27 | CASSPGVRIYEQYF
TRBJ1-1 | TRBV27 | CASRILNTEAFF
TRBJ2-7 | TRBV5-6 | CASSLGARMGEQYF